The rows below give T cell receptor beta chains drawn from one sample of a study of CD8+ T cells in alopecia areata. Method: immunoSEQ multiplex PCR; TCRdb's copy keeps in-frame clones and lacks some. The sample lists under 250,000 clones, around three fifths occurring once. Source: CD4+ T cells sorted from blood, taken at week 0. Receptor source: a human donor with alopecia areata. CDR3s include the opening cysteine and the closing phenylalanine or tryptophan. D genes are given only for firm matches. Rows may omit the clone size; those that give it use once, few, many or a size class.

j_call	clone_size	v_call	d_call	cdr3_nt	cdr3_aa
TRBJ2-7	NA	TRBV2	TRBD2	TGTGCCAGCAGTGACGGGAGACTAGCTAGCTACGAGCAGTACTTC	CASSDGRLASYEQYF
TRBJ2-1	NA	TRBV7-3	TRBD2	TGTGCCAGCAGCCCAATTTCTAGCGGGAGGGAGCAGTTCTTC	CASSPISSGREQFF
TRBJ2-2	NA	TRBV7-9	TRBD2	TGTGCCAGCAGGCAACCCTTGGGACTAGCGATGGCCGGGGAGCTGTTTTTT	CASRQPLGLAMAGELFF
TRBJ1-3	NA	TRBV25-1	TRBD1	TGTGCCAGCGATGGACAGGGAGGCAACACCATATATTTT	CASDGQGGNTIYF
TRBJ1-1	NA	TRBV30	NA	TGTGCCTGGCGTGCCTTTGGAACTGAAGCTTTCTTT	CAWRAFGTEAFF
TRBJ2-3	few	TRBV11-2	TRBD2	TGTGCCAGCCTTCCGGAGCGGGGGGGCACAGATACGCAGTATTTT	CASLPERGGTDTQYF
TRBJ1-6	NA	TRBV15	TRBD1	TGTGCCACCAGCAGGGACAGGGGATCACCCCTCCACTTT	CATSRDRGSPLHF
TRBJ2-7	NA	TRBV25-1	NA	TGTGCCAGCAGTGTTCAGGGGGGGCTCGAGCAGTACTTC	CASSVQGGLEQYF
TRBJ2-5	NA	TRBV7-8	NA	TGTGCCAGCAGCCCACTCAAGGAGACCCAGTACTTC	CASSPLKETQYF
TRBJ1-2	few	TRBV25-1	NA	TGTGCCAGCAGTGAATCTAACTATGGCTACACCTTC	CASSESNYGYTF
TRBJ2-1	NA	TRBV19	TRBD2	TGTGCCAGTAGGGATGGCGGACTAGGTACCTACAATGAGCAGTTCTTC	CASRDGGLGTYNEQFF
TRBJ1-1	NA	TRBV29-1	NA	TGCAGCGTCTACCCCGGGGGAGCCACTGAAGCTTTCTTT	CSVYPGGATEAFF
TRBJ2-3	NA	TRBV18	NA	TGTGCCAGCTCACCACGACTTCAAGATACGCAGTATTTT	CASSPRLQDTQYF
TRBJ2-2	NA	TRBV30	TRBD1	TGTGCCTGGAGTGCAAGGGGGCCCCCCGGGGAGCTGTTTTTT	CAWSARGPPGELFF
TRBJ1-1	few	TRBV11-2	NA	TGTGCCAGCAGCGAAATGCCGTACCTCATGAACACTGAAGCTTTCTTT	CASSEMPYLMNTEAFF
TRBJ2-7	NA	TRBV13	NA	TGTGCCAGCAGCTCCGAATCTCCCTTTACAGGATTGAGCTCCTACGAGCAGTACTTC	CASSSESPFTGLSSYEQYF
TRBJ2-7	NA	TRBV2	TRBD1	TGTGCCAGCAGAAAACTAACCGGGACAGGGGTTTCCTACGAGCAGTACTTC	CASRKLTGTGVSYEQYF
TRBJ2-4	NA	TRBV11-2	TRBD2	TGTGCCAGCAGCCCCCGAGGGAGGGGAACCAAAAACATTCAGTACTTC	CASSPRGRGTKNIQYF
TRBJ1-5	NA	TRBV6-5	NA	TGTGCCAGCAGTTACGCGGGGGTTGGTCAGCCCCAGCATTTT	CASSYAGVGQPQHF
TRBJ2-5	NA	TRBV4-2	NA	TGTGCCAGCAGCCAAGATCGGTCAACGGGAGCGAAAGAGACCCAGTACTTC	CASSQDRSTGAKETQYF
TRBJ1-6	NA	TRBV11-2	NA	TGTGCCAGCAGCCCGAGGACAGAAAATTCACCCCTCCACTTT	CASSPRTENSPLHF
TRBJ1-2	NA	TRBV30	NA	TGTGCCTGGAGTCCCGCAGGGCAGCCAAACTATGGCTACACCTTC	CAWSPAGQPNYGYTF
TRBJ2-7	NA	TRBV4-1	TRBD1	TGCGCCAGCAGCCATATCACAGGGGGCAACGAGCAGTACTTC	CASSHITGGNEQYF
TRBJ1-5	NA	TRBV2	NA	TGTGCCAGCAGGCGATGGGGGGCTGGCAGCAATCAGCCCCAGCATTTT	CASRRWGAGSNQPQHF
TRBJ2-1	once	TRBV28	TRBD1	TGTGCCAGCATTTCCCAACCGGGACAGGGAGACAATGAGCAGTTCTTC	CASISQPGQGDNEQFF
TRBJ2-1	few	TRBV7-8	NA	TGTGCCAGCAGCACAGCAGGGAAGCAGTTCTTC	CASSTAGKQFF
TRBJ2-5	NA	TRBV5-1	NA	TGCGCCAGCAGCTTGGGCCGGTTTCAAGAGACCCAGTACTTC	CASSLGRFQETQYF
TRBJ2-7	NA	TRBV5-1	TRBD2	TGCGCCAGCAGCGGGACGGGACTAGCGGCGTCCTACGAGCAGTACTTC	CASSGTGLAASYEQYF
TRBJ2-5	NA	TRBV5-6	TRBD1	TGTGCCAGCAGCTTAGGGACAGGGCTTCAAGAGACCCAGTACTTC	CASSLGTGLQETQYF
TRBJ1-1	NA	TRBV29-1	NA	TGCAGCGTCCACACGTCCTCGGGGACTGAAGTTTTCTTT	CSVHTSSGTEVFF
TRBJ2-7	NA	TRBV6-6	NA	TGTGCCAGCAAAGGACCGTTAGAAAGTGACGAGCAGTACTTC	CASKGPLESDEQYF
TRBJ2-7	few	TRBV7-2	TRBD1	TGTGCCAGCAGCCCACTGGTGACAGGGGGCTACGAGCAGTACTTC	CASSPLVTGGYEQYF
TRBJ2-7	few	TRBV30	TRBD2	TGTGCCTGGAATGAGCAGGGGATAGCGGGAGCAGGCGAGCAGTACTTC	CAWNEQGIAGAGEQYF
TRBJ2-7	NA	TRBV19	NA	TGTGCCAGTAGTATGGCCCGGGATAGCTACGAGCAGTACTTC	CASSMARDSYEQYF
TRBJ2-3	few	TRBV7-2	NA	TGTGCCAGCAGTAAGGGATTGGGCGCAGGGGGCACAGATACGCAGTATTTT	CASSKGLGAGGTDTQYF
TRBJ2-7	NA	TRBV5-1	NA	TGCGCCAGCAGCTTGGAACAGGGAGAGCAGTACTTC	CASSLEQGEQYF
TRBJ2-2	NA	TRBV6-6	NA	TGTGCCACAGCCGGGACTTCCACCGGGGAGCTGTTTTTT	CATAGTSTGELFF